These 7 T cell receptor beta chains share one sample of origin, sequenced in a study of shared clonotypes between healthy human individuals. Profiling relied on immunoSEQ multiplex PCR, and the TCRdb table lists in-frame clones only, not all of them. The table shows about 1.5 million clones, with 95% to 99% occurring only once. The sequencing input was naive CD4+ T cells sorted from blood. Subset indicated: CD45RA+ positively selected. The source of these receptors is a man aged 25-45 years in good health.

The chain's CDR3 is CSAALDAGLFF. For the CDR3, the DNA is TGCAGTGCTGCCCTGGACGCCGGACTGTTTTTT. The chain carries TRBV20-1 and TRBJ1-4; D unclear. With 5 bases removed from V and 13 bases from J, the gap between germline ends came to 14 bases. This CDR3 region has 11 residues. The germline gives CDR1 DFQATT, CDR2 SNEGSKA (reference sequence).

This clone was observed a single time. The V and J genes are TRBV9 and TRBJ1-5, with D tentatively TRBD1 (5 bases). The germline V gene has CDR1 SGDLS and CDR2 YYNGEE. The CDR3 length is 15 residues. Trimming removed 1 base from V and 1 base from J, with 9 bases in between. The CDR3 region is CASSVLGESNQPQHF. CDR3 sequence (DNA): TGTGCCAGCAGCGTATTGGGGGAGAGCAATCAGCCCCAGCATTTT.

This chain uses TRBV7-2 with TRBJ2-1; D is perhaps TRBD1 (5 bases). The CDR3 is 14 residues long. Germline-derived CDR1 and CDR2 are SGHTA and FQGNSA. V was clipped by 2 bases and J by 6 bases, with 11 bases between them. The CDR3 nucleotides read TGTGCCAGCAGCTTATTCAGCCAGGGCAATGAGCAGTTCTTC. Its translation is CASSLFSQGNEQFF.

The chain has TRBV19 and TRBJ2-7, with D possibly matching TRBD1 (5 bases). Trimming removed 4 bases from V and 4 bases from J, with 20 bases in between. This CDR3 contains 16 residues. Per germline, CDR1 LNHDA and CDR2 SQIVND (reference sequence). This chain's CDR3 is CASSTYDRFSGYEQYF. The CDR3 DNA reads TGTGCCAGTAGTACGTACGACAGATTTTCTGGTTACGAGCAGTACTTC.

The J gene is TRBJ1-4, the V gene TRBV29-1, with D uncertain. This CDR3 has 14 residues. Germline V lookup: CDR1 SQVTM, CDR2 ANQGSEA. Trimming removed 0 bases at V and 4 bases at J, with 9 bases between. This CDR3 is CSVEDRSLNEKLFF. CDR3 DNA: TGCAGCGTTGAAGATCGCAGTCTTAATGAAAAACTGTTTTTT. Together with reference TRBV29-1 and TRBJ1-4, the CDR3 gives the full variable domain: SAVISQKPSRDICQRGTSLTIQCQVDSQVTMMFWYRQQPGQSLTLIATANQGSEATYESGFVIDKFPISRPNLTFSTLTVSNMSPEDSSIYLCSVEDRSLNEKLFFGSGTQLSVL.

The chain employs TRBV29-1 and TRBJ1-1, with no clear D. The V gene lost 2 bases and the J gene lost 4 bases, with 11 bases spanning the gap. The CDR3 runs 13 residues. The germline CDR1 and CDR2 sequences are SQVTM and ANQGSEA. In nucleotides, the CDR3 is TGCAGCGTTGAACGTGTGGTTAGCACTGAAGCTTTCTTT. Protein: CSVERVVSTEAFF.

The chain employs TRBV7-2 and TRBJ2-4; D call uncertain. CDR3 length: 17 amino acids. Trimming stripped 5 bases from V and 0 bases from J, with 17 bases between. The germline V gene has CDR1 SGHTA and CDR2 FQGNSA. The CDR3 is CASSLKTGLLAKNIQYF. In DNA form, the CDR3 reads TGTGCCAGCAGCCTAAAGACTGGTCTGCTAGCCAAAAACATTCAGTACTTC.